This T cell receptor beta chain was documented in a study of T cells in Graves' hyperthyroidism and ophthalmopathy. Overall study results and limits: Blood held most thyroid clonotypes expanded above 0.001 frequency.

Source material for PBMCs was about 10 ml fresh peripheral blood. Germline V gives CDR1 SGHTA, CDR2 FQGNSA. The CDR3 spans 14 residues. V was pared by 4 bases and J by 8 bases, with 10 bases of the junction left unmatched. This clonotype has at least ten counts. Its specificity is not known. The source material, RNA transcripts, was used to amplify TCR beta CDR3 regions. HTBI primers were employed in a first-round RT-PCR of the TCR CDR3. TCRdb reprocessed the multiplex PCR reads with MiXCR, giving one entry per CDR3 protein. The repertoire has approximately 610,000 distinct CDR3 sequences, approximately 16% of them found once; the top ten carry 15% to 20%.

Sequencing input: blood. V and J are TRBV7-2 and TRBJ1-2; 7 nucleotides line up with TRBD1. This sequence originates from a woman in her late teens or twenties with Graves' hyperthyroidism. In DNA, the CDR3 is TGTGCCAGCAGCTCTCTGGACAGGAGTCGGGGCTACACCTTC. The encoded protein is CASSSLDRSRGYTF.